One and the same sample provided the 13 T cell receptor beta chains below, sequenced in a study of shared clonotypes between healthy human individuals. The assay was immunoSEQ multiplex PCR, and TCRdb's table has in-frame clones only and misses some. The data hold about 1.5 million clones, with about 96% observed a single time. Sample: naive CD4+ T cells sorted from blood. The subset: CD45RA+ positively selected. The receptor source for this set is a man under 40 in good health.

In DNA, the CDR3 is TGTGCCAGCTTACTGGGGGGTCGGGAGTGGAAGCAGTACTTC. Its translation is CASLLGGREWKQYF. This chain joins TRBV18 and TRBJ2-7; D perhaps matches TRBD2 (6 bases). The germline gives CDR1 KGHSH, CDR2 LQKENI. The V gene lost 7 bases and the J gene lost 8 bases, with 21 bases spanning the gap. The CDR3 is 14 residues long. The full variable domain, rest sourced from reference TRBV18 and TRBJ2-7, is NAGVMQNPRHLVRRRGQEARLRCSPMKGHSHVYWYRQLPEEGLKFMVYLQKENIIDESGMPKERFSAEFPKEGPSILRIQQVVRGDSAAYFCASLLGGREWKQYFGPGTRLTVT.

The chain employs TRBV6-1 and TRBJ2-7; TRBD1 is a possible D gene (5 bases). The V end lost 5 bases, the J end lost 3 bases, and 17 bases lay between the germline ends. Germline V gene data show CDR1 as MNHNS and CDR2 as SASEGT. CDR3 length: 15 residues. CDR3 amino acids: CASSLDNVKNYEQYF. The CDR3 nucleotides read TGTGCCAGCAGTCTGGACAACGTGAAGAACTACGAGCAGTACTTC.

V usage is TRBV27 and J usage is TRBJ2-7, with 7 bases lining up with TRBD2. The CDR3 loop spans 15 amino acids. Germline V gives CDR1 MNHEY, CDR2 SMNVEV (reference sequence). Unmatched junction bases numbered 14, after V lost 5 bases and J lost 7 bases. Written as DNA, the CDR3 is TGTGCCAGCAGTGGACCCCGGGAGGAAGGGAAGGAGCAGTACTTC. This sequence encodes CASSGPREEGKEQYF.

The J gene is TRBJ1-5, the V gene TRBV28, with a tentative D call TRBD1 (5 bases). The CDR3 has 17 residues. Trimming left V 3 bases short and J 0 bases short, with 15 bases between. Looked up from germline, CDR1 is MDHEN and CDR2 is SYDVKM. CDR3 amino acids: CASSFRRGLNSNQPQHF. CDR3 sequence (DNA): TGTGCCAGCAGTTTCAGAAGGGGCCTTAATAGCAATCAGCCCCAGCATTTT. Full variable domain (missing parts from reference TRBV28 and TRBJ1-5): DVKVTQSSRYLVKRTGEKVFLECVQDMDHENMFWYRQDPGLGLRLIYFSYDVKMKEKGDIPEGYSVSREKKERFSLILESASTNQTSMYLCASSFRRGLNSNQPQHFGDGTRLSIL.

The CDR3: CASSFTSSSYEQYF. CDR3 coding DNA: TGTGCCAGCAGCTTTACCTCTAGCTCCTACGAGCAGTACTTC. The rearrangement joins TRBV5-4 to TRBJ2-7; D not resolved. The CDR3 runs to 14 residues. Trimming took off 2 bases at V and 0 bases at J, with 9 bases between the two ends. Looked up from germline, CDR1 is SGHNT and CDR2 is YYREEE (reference sequence).

The chain uses TRBV20-1 and TRBJ2-7, with unresolved D. The CDR3 runs to 11 residues. CDR1 is DFQATT and CDR2 is SNEGSKA in the germline V gene (reference sequence). Trimming removed 3 bases at V and 11 bases at J, with 14 bases between. The CDR3 loop is CSARSPESEYF. CDR3 nucleotide sequence: TGCAGTGCTAGGTCTCCGGAGTCGGAGTACTTC.

The CDR3 here is CASNGVPNTEAFF. In DNA form, the CDR3 reads TGTGCCAGCAACGGGGTTCCGAACACTGAAGCTTTCTTT. J is TRBJ1-1 and V is TRBV2; D unresolved. Per germline, CDR1 SNHLY and CDR2 FYNNEI. V gave up 7 bases and J gave up 1 base, with 10 bases separating them. The CDR3 spans 13 residues.

This chain joins TRBV6-5 and TRBJ2-1; TRBD2 aligns across 10 bases. CDR1 and CDR2 from the germline V gene are MNHEY and SVGAGI. This CDR3 has 13 amino acids. V lost 8 bases, J lost 8 bases, and 6 bases stayed unmatched. The CDR3 here is CASQRGGVDEQFF. DNA of the CDR3: TGTGCCAGCCAGCGGGGGGGGGTTGATGAGCAGTTCTTC.

This chain uses TRBV30 with TRBJ2-3; D uncertain. The germline CDR1 and CDR2 sequences are GTSNPN and SVGIG (reference sequence). The ends were cut back, 0 bases at V and 6 bases at J, with 10 bases in the middle. The CDR3 consists of 13 residues. This chain's CDR3 is CAWSVHLKDTQYF. In nucleotides, the CDR3 is TGTGCCTGGAGTGTACATCTGAAGGATACGCAGTATTTT.

The chain has TRBV19 and TRBJ2-1, with TRBD2 identical over 10 bases. This CDR3 comprises 15 residues. V gave up 7 bases and J gave up 0 bases; unmatched junction bases: 3. The germline V gene has CDR1 LNHDA and CDR2 SQIVND (reference sequence). The CDR3 DNA follows: TGTGCCAGTACCCCTAGCGGGAGCTCCTACAATGAGCAGTTCTTC. Translated, it gives CASTPSGSSYNEQFF.

The chain employs TRBV10-3 and TRBJ1-1; 10 positions match TRBD1. CDR1 and CDR2 (germline): ENHRY, SYGVKD. V trimming: 10 bases; J trimming: 2 bases; junction bases outside the gene matches: 7. CDR3 length: 14 residues. CDR3 in amino acids: CATRQGAINTEAFF. The CDR3 region has the DNA TGTGCCACAAGACAGGGGGCGATTAACACTGAAGCTTTCTTT.

V and J are TRBV19 and TRBJ1-5; TRBD1 aligns across 9 bases. Germline V gene data show CDR1 as LNHDA and CDR2 as SQIVND (reference sequence). The length of the CDR3 is 16 residues. Unmatched junction bases numbered 10, after V lost 9 bases and J lost 1 base. CDR3 in amino acids: CASRRGDRESNQPQHF. The CDR3 DNA is TGTGCCAGCCGCCGTGGGGACAGGGAGAGCAATCAGCCCCAGCATTTT.

The chain uses TRBV28 and TRBJ2-7; 10 bases fit TRBD1. The CDR3 has 15 residues. V dropped 3 bases and J dropped 6; count of bases not matched to a gene: 8. Germline V CDR1 and CDR2: MDHEN, SYDVKM. DNA of the CDR3: TGTGCCAGCAGTTTCTACAACCGGGACAGGGGCGAGCAGTACTTC. Protein product: CASSFYNRDRGEQYF.